This T cell receptor beta chain was obtained from a study of shared clonotypes between healthy human individuals. Study details: Each donor contributed plates that comprised three CD4 naive, three CD4 memory, two CD8 naive and one CD8 memory.

An even split of each subset's genomic DNA across several immunoSEQ plates was performed. Data came from immunoSEQ multiplex PCR; TCRdb stores just in-frame clones and leaves some out. The sample yields under 1 million clones, approximately 97% seen once. General study points: In several donors, 4.5% to 5.5% of naive CD4 clonotypes appeared in common. Unshared clonotypes carried lower generation probabilities than those common to all four donors.

This clone came up a few times. Its antigen is still unknown. CD8 cells regarded as naive lacked CD45RO, were positively chosen for CCR7, and omitted terminally differentiated effector memory CD45RA+ cells. Sequencing used naive CD8+ T cells sorted from blood. The sequence derives from a man aged 25-40 years in good health.

The DNA for the CDR3 is TGTGCCAGTAGCGCCGGGACTAGCGGGAGGACCTACAATGAGCAGTTCTTC. It codes for CASSAGTSGRTYNEQFF. This chain uses TRBV19 with TRBJ2-1; 15 bases are a match to TRBD2. From germline, CDR1 is LNHDA and CDR2 SQIVND (reference sequence). J gave up 2 bases and V 6 bases, and 5 bases lay outside the gene matches. The CDR3 sequence is 17 residues long.